This TCR beta chain was captured by sequencing in a study of cytotoxic CD8 clonotypes in ibrutinib-treated CLL (dated by TCRdb to about 2021). Notes on the research overall: The cohort was composed of some twelve relapsed/refractory and about 15 treatment-naive patients; IGHV unmutated status was identified in 17 patients. Partial responses were observed in about 24 patients and complete responses in 2; after a median follow-up of around 68 months, remission was maintained in 15 or so patients and progression was observed in approximately 12. The response samples were drawn at a median of around eleven months into treatment, with a range of about 6 to 36 months. An average of roughly 270,000 productive templates and approximately 91,000 productive rearrangements was obtained per sample. Of the 86 participants in the trial, about 26 had longitudinal samples available. Cryopreserved peripheral blood mononuclear cells were collected at three points: before therapy, at response, and at either sustained remission or disease progression. Every sample from remission and from progressive disease was obtained while the patients were still on ibrutinib.

The goal of deep resolution MiSeq sequencing was a depth between 1 in 1 million and 1 in 200,000 T cells, and coverage averaged 10x per clonotype. The immunoSEQ hsTCRB Kit was used to generate the TCR beta libraries. Turning to the authors' computational methods: The data were analyzed with ImmunoSEQ Analyzer and ImmunoSEQ Data Assistant, and V, D and J gene assignments followed IMGT definitions. Clonality, which ranges from 0 to 1, was calculated by subtracting the normalized Shannon entropy of productive rearrangement frequencies from one. Only overrepresented clonotypes making up at least 0.05% of each patient's repertoire were included in the public clonotype analysis. About a dozen repertoires from age-matched healthy donors, obtained from immuneACCESS, served as clonality controls. Drawn from immuneACCESS, this table holds only the in-frame rearrangements with V and J called that TCRdb kept. Clones are partly lost; checked studies trace under half to an unresolved V gene and leave the rest unexplained. The DNA gave D and trimming, while V, J and clone size come from that table. A total of approximately 140,000 clones appear in this sample, approximately 80% of them only once. The ten largest clones take up around 30% of the sample.

Taken from the germline V gene, the CDR1 and CDR2 loops are SGDLS and YYNGEE. V is cut by 8 bases and J by 0 bases, and the space between the germline ends is 17 bases. There are 15 amino acids in the CDR3, from cysteine to phenylalanine inclusive. CDR3 DNA only is kept here, 45 bases in frame from base 1. On the study overall, not on this receptor specifically: Lymph node repertoires were not examined, and the timing of sampling was not matched between patients in sustained remission and those whose disease progressed. Public clonotypes were rare and either shrank or stayed stable during treatment, and the rise in clonality at ibrutinib response reflected expansion of private clonotypes. Clonality rose at ibrutinib response, remained stable during sustained remission, and dropped back toward baseline at progression. Baseline clonality was found to be higher than that of age-matched healthy donors and was strongly correlated with circulating CD8+ T-cell counts.

Interpreted using the paper, the time point label stands for: approximately twelve months on ibrutinib. For TCR beta library preparation, approximately 2.2 micrograms of genomic DNA were isolated from cryopreserved PBMCs. High-throughput TCR beta sequencing was performed on longitudinal blood samples from CLL patients receiving ibrutinib monotherapy. The patients were enrolled in a single-center, open-label phase 2 trial of ibrutinib monotherapy. As concerns this clone: This receptor's antigen is unknown. The sample holds no much larger clone one base away, and base qualities are not on file.

The chain couples TRBV9 to TRBJ1-1, with TRBD1 perhaps the D gene, on 6 matching bases. This specimen consisted of PBMCs, obtained after 12 months of ibrutinib treatment. This TCR came from a human donor with chronic lymphocytic leukemia. This receptor has the CDR3 CASGGQFSMNTEAFF. The DNA is TGTGCCAGTGGCGGACAGTTTTCCATGAACACTGAAGCTTTCTTT.